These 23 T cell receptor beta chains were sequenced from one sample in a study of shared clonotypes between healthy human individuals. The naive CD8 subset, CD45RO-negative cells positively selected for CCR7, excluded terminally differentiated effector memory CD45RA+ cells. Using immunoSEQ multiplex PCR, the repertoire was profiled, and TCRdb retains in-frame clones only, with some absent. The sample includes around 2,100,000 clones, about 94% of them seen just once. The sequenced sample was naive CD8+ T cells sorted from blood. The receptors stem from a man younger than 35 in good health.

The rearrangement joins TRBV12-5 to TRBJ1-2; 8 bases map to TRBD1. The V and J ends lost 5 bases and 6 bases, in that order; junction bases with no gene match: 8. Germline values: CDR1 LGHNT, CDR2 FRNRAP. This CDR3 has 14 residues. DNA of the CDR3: TGTGCTAGTGGTAACTGGACAGGGAGACATGGCTACACCTTC. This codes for CASGNWTGRHGYTF.

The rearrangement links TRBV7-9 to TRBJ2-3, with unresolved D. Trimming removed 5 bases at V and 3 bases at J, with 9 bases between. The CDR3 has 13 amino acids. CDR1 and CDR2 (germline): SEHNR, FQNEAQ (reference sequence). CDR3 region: CASSRSGTDTQYF. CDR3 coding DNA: TGTGCCAGCAGCCGCAGTGGAACAGATACGCAGTATTTT. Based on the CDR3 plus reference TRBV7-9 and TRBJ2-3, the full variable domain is DTGVSQNPRHKITKRGQNVTFRCDPISEHNRLYWYRQTLGQGPEFLTYFQNEAQLEKSRLLSDRFSAERPKGSFSTLEIQRTEQGDSAMYLCASSRSGTDTQYFGPGTRLTVL.

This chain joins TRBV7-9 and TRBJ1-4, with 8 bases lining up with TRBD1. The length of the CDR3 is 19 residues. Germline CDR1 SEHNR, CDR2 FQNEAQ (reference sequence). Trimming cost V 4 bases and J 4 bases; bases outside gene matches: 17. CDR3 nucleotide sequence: TGTGCCAGCAGCTCTGAAGCCGGGACAGGTGGGGGAAATAATGAAAAACTGTTTTTT. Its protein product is CASSSEAGTGGGNNEKLFF.

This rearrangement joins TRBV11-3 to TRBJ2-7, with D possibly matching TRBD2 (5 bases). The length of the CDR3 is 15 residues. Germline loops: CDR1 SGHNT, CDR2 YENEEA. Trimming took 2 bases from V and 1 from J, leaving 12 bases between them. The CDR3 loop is CASSLRGSPSYEQYF. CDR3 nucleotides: TGTGCCAGCAGCTTAAGAGGGTCTCCTTCCTACGAGCAGTACTTC.

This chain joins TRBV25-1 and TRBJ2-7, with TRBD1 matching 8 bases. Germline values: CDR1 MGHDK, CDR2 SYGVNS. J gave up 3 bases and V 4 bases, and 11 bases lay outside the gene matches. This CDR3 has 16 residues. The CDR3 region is CASSASRGDRIYEQYF. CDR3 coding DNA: TGTGCCAGCAGTGCCTCCCGAGGGGACAGGATCTACGAGCAGTACTTC.

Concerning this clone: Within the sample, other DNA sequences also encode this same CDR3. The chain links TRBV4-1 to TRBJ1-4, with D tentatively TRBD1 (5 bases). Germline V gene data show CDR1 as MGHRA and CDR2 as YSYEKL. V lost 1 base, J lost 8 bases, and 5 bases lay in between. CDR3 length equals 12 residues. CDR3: CASSQGDEKLFF. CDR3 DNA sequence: TGCGCCAGCAGCCAAGGGGACGAAAAACTGTTTTTT.

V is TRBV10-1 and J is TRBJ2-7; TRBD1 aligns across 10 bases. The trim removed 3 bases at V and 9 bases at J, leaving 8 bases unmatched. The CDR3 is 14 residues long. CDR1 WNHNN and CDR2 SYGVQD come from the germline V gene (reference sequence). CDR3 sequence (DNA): TGCGCCAGCAGTGAATCGACAGGGGGCATCGGGCAGTACTTC. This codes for CASSESTGGIGQYF.

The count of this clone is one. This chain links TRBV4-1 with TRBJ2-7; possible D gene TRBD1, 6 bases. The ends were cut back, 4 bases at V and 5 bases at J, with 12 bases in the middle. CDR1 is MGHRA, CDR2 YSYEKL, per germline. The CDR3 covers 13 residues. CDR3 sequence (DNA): TGCGCCAGCAGCCTTATCAGGGGCAACGAGCAGTACTTC. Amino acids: CASSLIRGNEQYF.

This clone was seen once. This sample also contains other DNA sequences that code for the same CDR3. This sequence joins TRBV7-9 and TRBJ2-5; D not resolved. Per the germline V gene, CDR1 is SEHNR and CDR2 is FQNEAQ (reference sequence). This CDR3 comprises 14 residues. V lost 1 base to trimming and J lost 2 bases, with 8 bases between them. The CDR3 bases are TGTGCCAGCAGCTTAGTTGGGGTTCAAGAGACCCAGTACTTC. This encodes CASSLVGVQETQYF.

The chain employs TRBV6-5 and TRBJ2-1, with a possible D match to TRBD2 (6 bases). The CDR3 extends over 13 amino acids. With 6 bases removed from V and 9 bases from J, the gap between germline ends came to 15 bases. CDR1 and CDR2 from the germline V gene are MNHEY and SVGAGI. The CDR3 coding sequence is TGTGCCAGCAGCACGGGACTGTTGTTTGAGCAGTTCTTC. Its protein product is CASSTGLLFEQFF.

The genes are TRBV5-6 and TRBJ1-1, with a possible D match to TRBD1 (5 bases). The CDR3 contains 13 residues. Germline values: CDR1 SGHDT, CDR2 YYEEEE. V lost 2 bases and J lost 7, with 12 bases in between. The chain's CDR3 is CASSFDSDGEAFF. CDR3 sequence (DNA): TGTGCCAGCAGCTTTGACAGTGATGGTGAAGCTTTCTTT. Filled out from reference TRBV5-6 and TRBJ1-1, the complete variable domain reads DAGVTQSPTHLIKTRGQQVTLRCSPKSGHDTVSWYQQALGQGPQFIFQYYEEEERQRGNFPDRFSGHQFPNYSSELNVNALLLGDSALYLCASSFDSDGEAFFGQGTRLTVV.

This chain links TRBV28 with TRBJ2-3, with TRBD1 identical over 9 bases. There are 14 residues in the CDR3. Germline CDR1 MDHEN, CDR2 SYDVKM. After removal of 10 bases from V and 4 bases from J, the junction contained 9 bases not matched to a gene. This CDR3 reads CATSRDRVPDTQYF. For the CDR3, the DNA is TGTGCCACTAGTCGGGACAGGGTCCCAGATACGCAGTATTTT.

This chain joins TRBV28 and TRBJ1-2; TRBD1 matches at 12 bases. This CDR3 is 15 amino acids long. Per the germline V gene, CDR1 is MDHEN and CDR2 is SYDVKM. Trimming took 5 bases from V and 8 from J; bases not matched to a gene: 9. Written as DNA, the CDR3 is TGTGCCAGCAGTGGGACAGGGGGCGCGGTAGACGGCTACACCTTC. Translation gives CASSGTGGAVDGYTF.

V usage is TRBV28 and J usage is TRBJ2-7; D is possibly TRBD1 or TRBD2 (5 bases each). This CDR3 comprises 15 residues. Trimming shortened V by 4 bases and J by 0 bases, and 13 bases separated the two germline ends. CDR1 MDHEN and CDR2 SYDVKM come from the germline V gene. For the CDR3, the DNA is TGTGCCAGCAGTTCCCGGGACGAACCCTCCTACGAGCAGTACTTC. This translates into CASSSRDEPSYEQYF.

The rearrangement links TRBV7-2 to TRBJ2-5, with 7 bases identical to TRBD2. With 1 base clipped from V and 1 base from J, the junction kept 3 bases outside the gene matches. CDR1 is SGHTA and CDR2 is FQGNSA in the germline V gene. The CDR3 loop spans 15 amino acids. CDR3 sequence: CASSLDPSGQETQYF. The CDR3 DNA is TGTGCCAGCAGCTTAGACCCTAGCGGCCAAGAGACCCAGTACTTC.

The DNA of the CDR3 is TGCAGCGTTGGGACTAGCGGGAGCGCCGGGGAGCTGTTTTTT. Protein product: CSVGTSGSAGELFF. V gene TRBV29-1 combines with J gene TRBJ2-2; TRBD2 aligns across 13 bases. The CDR3 runs to 14 residues. Germline V gene lookup returns CDR1 SQVTM and CDR2 ANQGSEA. V was pared by 4 bases and J by 6 bases, with 2 bases of the junction left unmatched.

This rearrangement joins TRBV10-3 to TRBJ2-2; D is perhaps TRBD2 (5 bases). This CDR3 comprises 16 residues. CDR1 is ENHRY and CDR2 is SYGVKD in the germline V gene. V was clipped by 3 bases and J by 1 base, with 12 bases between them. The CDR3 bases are TGTGCCATCAGTGAAGTGAAGGGAGAGAACACCGGGGAGCTGTTTTTT. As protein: CAISEVKGENTGELFF.

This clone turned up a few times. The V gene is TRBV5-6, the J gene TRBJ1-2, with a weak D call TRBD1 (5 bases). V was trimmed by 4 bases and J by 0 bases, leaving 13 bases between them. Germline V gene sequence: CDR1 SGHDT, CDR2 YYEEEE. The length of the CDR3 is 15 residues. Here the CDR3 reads CASSTIGASNYGYTF. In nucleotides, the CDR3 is TGTGCCAGCAGCACAATCGGGGCCTCTAACTATGGCTACACCTTC.

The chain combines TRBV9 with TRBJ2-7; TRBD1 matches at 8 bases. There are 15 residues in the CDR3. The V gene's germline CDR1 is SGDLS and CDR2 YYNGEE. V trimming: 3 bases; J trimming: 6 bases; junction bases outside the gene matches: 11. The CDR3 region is CASSASGGLLSEQYF. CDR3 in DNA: TGTGCCAGCAGCGCATCAGGGGGCCTTCTATCCGAGCAGTACTTC.

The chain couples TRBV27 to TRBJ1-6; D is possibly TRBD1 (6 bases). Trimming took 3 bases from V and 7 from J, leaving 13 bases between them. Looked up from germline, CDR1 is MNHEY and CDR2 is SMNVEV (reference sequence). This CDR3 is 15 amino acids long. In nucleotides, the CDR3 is TGTGCCAGCAGTTTTAGTAGGGGGGCAAATTCACCCCTCCACTTT. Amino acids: CASSFSRGANSPLHF.

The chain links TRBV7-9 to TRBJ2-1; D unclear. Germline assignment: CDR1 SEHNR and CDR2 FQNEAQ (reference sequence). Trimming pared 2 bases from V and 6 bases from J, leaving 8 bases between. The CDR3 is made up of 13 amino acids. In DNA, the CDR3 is TGTGCCAGCAGCTTACTTGGTCCCAATGAGCAGTTCTTC. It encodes CASSLLGPNEQFF.

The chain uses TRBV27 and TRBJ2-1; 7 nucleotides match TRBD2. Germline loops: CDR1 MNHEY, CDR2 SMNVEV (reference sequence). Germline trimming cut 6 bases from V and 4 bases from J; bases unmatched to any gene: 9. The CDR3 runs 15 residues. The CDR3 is CASSVGTIGYNEQFF. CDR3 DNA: TGTGCCAGCAGCGTCGGGACTATAGGATACAATGAGCAGTTCTTC.

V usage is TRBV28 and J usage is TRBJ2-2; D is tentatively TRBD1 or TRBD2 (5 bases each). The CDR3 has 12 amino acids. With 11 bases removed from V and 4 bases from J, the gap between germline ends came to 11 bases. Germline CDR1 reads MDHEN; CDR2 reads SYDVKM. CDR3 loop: CAGCGGTGELFF. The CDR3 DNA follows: TGTGCCGGGTGTGGGGGCACCGGGGAGCTGTTTTTT.